Each of the 15 T cell receptor beta chains below was sequenced from the same sample in a study of identical twins. TCRdb reprocessed the 5' RACE reads with MiXCR, giving one entry per CDR3 protein. The repertoire holds 150,000 or so distinct CDR3 sequences, with under 4.5% as singletons. The sequencing input was memory T cells sorted from blood. The source is a man aged 18 to 29 in good health.

This clonotype came up a few times. The chain has TRBV19 and TRBJ2-5, with D possibly matching TRBD1 (6 bases). Trimming cost V 6 bases and J 2 bases, with 16 bases left between them. CDR1 LNHDA and CDR2 SQIVND come from the germline V gene (reference sequence). The CDR3 covers 15 residues. The CDR3 is CASSRLEGTQETQYF. DNA for the CDR3: TGTGCCAGTAGCCGATTGGAAGGGACACAAGAGACCCAGTACTTC.

This clonotype has a count of ten or more. The chain uses TRBV12-3 or TRBV12-4 and TRBJ2-5; D tentatively fits TRBD1 or TRBD2 (5 bases each). The CDR3 consists of 16 residues. V lost 6 bases and J 1 base, leaving 18 bases between the germline ends. The CDR3 DNA follows: TGTGCCAGCAGCCAAAGAAGAGGGGCGGCCCAAGAGACCCAGTACTTC. Its protein is CASSQRRGAAQETQYF.

This clonotype occurred many times. The rearrangement joins TRBV6-1 to TRBJ1-5; the match to TRBD1 covers 8 bases. This CDR3 spans 14 amino acids. The junction had 8 bases not matched to a gene; V was cut back by 6 bases and J by 7 bases. Germline V CDR1 and CDR2: MNHNS, SASEGT. Here the CDR3 DNA reads TGTGCCAGCAGGTTTCGACAGGGGAAACAGCCCCAGCATTTT. Its translation is CASRFRQGKQPQHF.

This clonotype was seen many times. The chain couples TRBV10-3 to TRBJ2-7; D perhaps matches TRBD2 (6 bases). From germline, CDR1 is ENHRY and CDR2 SYGVKD. V was trimmed by 6 bases and J by 5 bases, leaving 14 bases between them. The length of the CDR3 is 13 residues. The CDR3 coding sequence is TGTGCCATCAGCCCCATGGCGGGGAACGAGCAGTACTTC. Translating gives CAISPMAGNEQYF.

This clonotype has ten or more counts. The chain joins TRBV5-1 to TRBJ1-5; unclear D gene. This CDR3 is built from 14 residues. CDR1 and CDR2 from the germline V gene are SGHRS and YFSETQ. V dropped 2 bases and J dropped 2 bases, with 8 bases sitting between them. CDR3 DNA sequence: TGCGCCAGCAGCTTAAACAGTGGCAATCAGCCCCAGCATTTT. Residues: CASSLNSGNQPQHF.

This clonotype was seen repeatedly, ten times or more. The rearrangement joins TRBV29-1 to TRBJ1-5; no clear D. CDR1 SQVTM and CDR2 ANQGSEA come from the germline V gene. This CDR3 contains 11 residues. DNA for the CDR3: TGCTCTATTGACGGGTGCCAGCCCCAGCATTTT. This sequence encodes CSIDGCQPQHF.

This clonotype appeared many times. The rearrangement joins TRBV12-3 or TRBV12-4 to TRBJ2-3, with D unresolved. The CDR3 has 16 amino acids. V lost 7 bases to trimming and J lost 1 base, with 18 bases between them. The CDR3 DNA reads TGTGCCAGCATTCCGTCTTTGGCCCGACGCACAGATACGCAGTATTTT. Residues: CASIPSLARRTDTQYF.

This clonotype was detected many times. The V and J genes are TRBV28 and TRBJ1-1, with D possibly matching TRBD1 (5 bases). V gave up 2 bases and J gave up 6 bases, with 19 bases separating them. The CDR3 is made up of 16 amino acids. The germline V gene encodes CDR1 MDHEN and CDR2 SYDVKM. The CDR3 reads CASSLLGITRGAEAFF. The CDR3 DNA sequence: TGTGCCAGCAGTTTACTCGGGATCACGCGGGGCGCTGAAGCTTTCTTT.

This clonotype was recorded many times. The genes are TRBV5-1 and TRBJ2-2, with 7 bases fitting TRBD2. This CDR3 has 16 residues. The junction had 5 bases not matched to a gene; V was cut back by 3 bases and J by 0 bases. Germline V gene data show CDR1 as SGHRS and CDR2 as YFSETQ. The CDR3 DNA reads TGCGCCAGCAGCTGGGGAGGGGCAGCGAACACCGGGGAGCTGTTTTTT. It specifies CASSWGGAANTGELFF.

In this sample, this clonotype turned up many times. The CDR3 DNA reads as TGCGCCAGCAGAACTAGCGGGAGCACCAATGAGCAGTTCTTC. Protein sequence: CASRTSGSTNEQFF. The rearrangement links TRBV5-1 to TRBJ2-1, with 11 bases matching TRBD2. With 5 bases clipped from V and 6 bases from J, the junction kept 4 bases outside the gene matches. The CDR3 is made up of 14 amino acids. Germline CDR1 and CDR2: SGHRS and YFSETQ. Full variable domain (outside the CDR3, taken from reference TRBV5-1 and TRBJ2-1): KAGVTQTPRYLIKTRGQQVTLSCSPISGHRSVSWYQQTPGQGLQFLFEYFSETQRNKGNFPGRFSGRQFSNSRSEMNVSTLELGDSALYLCASRTSGSTNEQFFGPGTRLTVL.

The chain joins TRBV9 to TRBJ2-1; 10 positions agree with TRBD2. The CDR3 has 14 residues. With 4 bases clipped from V and 7 bases from J, the junction kept 5 bases outside the gene matches. The germline gives CDR1 SGDLS, CDR2 YYNGEE. The CDR3 nucleotides are TGTGCCAGCAGCAGGGGGGGACTAGCGAATGAGCAGTTCTTC. Its protein is CASSRGGLANEQFF.

This clonotype was recorded at least ten times. The V and J genes are TRBV11-2 and TRBJ2-2; 11 nucleotides match TRBD1. The CDR3 runs to 15 residues. Unmatched junction bases numbered 3, after V lost 3 bases and J lost 6 bases. CDR1 SGHAT and CDR2 FQNNGV come from the germline V gene. CDR3 sequence reads: CASSLDRGLPGELFF. In DNA form, the CDR3 reads TGTGCCAGCAGCTTGGACAGGGGGCTACCCGGGGAGCTGTTTTTT.

This clonotype was detected ten times or more. This rearrangement joins TRBV20-1 to TRBJ2-1; 9 bases match TRBD2. After removal of 3 bases from V and 5 bases from J, the junction contained 2 bases not matched to a gene. There are 13 residues in the CDR3. Germline V gives CDR1 DFQATT, CDR2 SNEGSKA (reference sequence). The CDR3 nucleotides are TGCAGTGCTAGGGGGACTAGCAACAATGAGCAGTTCTTC. It codes for CSARGTSNNEQFF.

This clonotype was counted many times. V is TRBV27 and J is TRBJ2-2; D unresolved. Trimming shortened V by 1 base and J by 0 bases, and 9 bases separated the two germline ends. Germline V gene lookup returns CDR1 MNHEY and CDR2 SMNVEV (reference sequence). The CDR3 extends over 16 amino acids. The CDR3 region has the DNA TGTGCCAGCAGTTTATTGGTATTCGCGAACACCGGGGAGCTGTTTTTT. Protein product: CASSLLVFANTGELFF.

This clonotype was detected ten times or more. The genes are TRBV12-3 or TRBV12-4 and TRBJ1-2, with D hard to call. The CDR3 runs 13 residues. The V end lost 3 bases, the J end lost 6 bases, and 11 bases lay between the germline ends. CDR3 bases: TGTGCCAGCAGTTTTGAGGGCGCGAATGGCTACACCTTC. Amino acid sequence: CASSFEGANGYTF.